The next 28 T cell receptor beta chains were all read from a single sample in a study of T cell responses to AZD1222 COVID-19 vaccine. Assay used: immunoSEQ multiplex PCR; TCRdb lists only in-frame clones, some missing. Among roughly 120,000 clones listed, around 92% were seen once. The starting material was peripheral blood, obtained on day 0 of AZD1222 vaccination. The receptors were sampled from an adult in good health.

The chain recombines TRBV2 with TRBJ1-2; the match to TRBD1 covers 8 bases. J lost 4 bases, V lost 2 bases, and 3 bases had no gene match. The CDR3 is 14 residues long. In germline, CDR1 is SNHLY, CDR2 FYNNEI. The CDR3 reads CASSEQGAVYGYTF. Here the CDR3 DNA reads TGTGCCAGCAGTGAACAGGGGGCTGTCTATGGCTACACCTTC.

The CDR3 reads CASSKSGGASNEQFF. As DNA, the CDR3 is TGTGCCAGCAGCAAAAGCGGGGGGGCTTCAAATGAGCAGTTCTTC. The chain links TRBV3-1 (or the pseudogene TRBV3-2) to TRBJ2-1, with 10 bases lining up with TRBD2. The CDR3 runs 15 residues. CDR1 and CDR2 (germline): LGHDT, YNNKEL (reference sequence). J gave up 7 bases and V 5 bases, and 8 bases lay outside the gene matches.

J is TRBJ1-2 and V is TRBV28; D ambiguous. V was trimmed by 8 bases and J by 4 bases, leaving 14 bases between them. CDR3 size: 13 residues. Germline lookup yields CDR1 MDHEN and CDR2 SYDVKM. The CDR3 protein is CASFDHFVYGYTF. CDR3 DNA sequence: TGTGCCAGCTTCGACCACTTCGTCTATGGCTACACCTTC.

This rearrangement joins TRBV19 to TRBJ2-1; D is ambiguous. The CDR3 covers 13 residues. The germline V and J ends were trimmed by 5 bases and 3 bases, with 8 bases remaining between them. Germline V gene sequence: CDR1 LNHDA, CDR2 SQIVND (reference sequence). CDR3 sequence reads: CASSLGNYNEQFF. The CDR3, as DNA: TGTGCCAGTAGTCTGGGGAACTACAATGAGCAGTTCTTC.

This rearrangement joins TRBV28 to TRBJ1-2; D perhaps matches TRBD1 (6 bases). The CDR3 spans 14 residues. Germline V gene lookup returns CDR1 MDHEN and CDR2 SYDVKM. The V end lost 4 bases, the J end lost 8 bases, and 17 bases lay between the germline ends. CDR3 coding DNA: TGTGCCAGCAGTTCTTCTAAGGACAGAAGAGGCTACACCTTC. Encoded protein: CASSSSKDRRGYTF.

The chain recombines TRBV10-3 with TRBJ2-7; tentative D call: TRBD2 (6 bases). V was pared by 7 bases and J by 0 bases, with 10 bases between. Germline loops: CDR1 ENHRY, CDR2 SYGVKD. CDR3 size: 13 residues. The CDR3, as DNA: TGTGCCATCAAGGGCGGGGACTCCTACGAGCAGTACTTC. As protein: CAIKGGDSYEQYF.

The rearrangement uses TRBV28 and TRBJ1-5; TRBD1 is a possible D gene (6 bases). There are 17 residues in the CDR3. Trimming shortened V by 8 bases and J by 0 bases, and 20 bases separated the two germline ends. Germline CDR1 reads MDHEN; CDR2 reads SYDVKM. CDR3 sequence: CASWQQGLALSNQPQHF. DNA of the CDR3: TGTGCCAGCTGGCAACAGGGACTAGCTCTTAGCAATCAGCCCCAGCATTTT.

This clone appeared once. The rearrangement uses TRBV28 and TRBJ2-7; D remains unclear. Trimming removed 3 bases at V and 4 bases at J, with 4 bases between. There are 11 residues in the CDR3. The germline V gene has CDR1 MDHEN and CDR2 SYDVKM. CDR3 protein: CASSFEYEQYF. As DNA, the CDR3 is TGTGCCAGCAGTTTCGAATACGAGCAGTACTTC.

The chain uses TRBV29-1 and TRBJ1-6, with 7 bases that match TRBD1. The CDR3 sequence is 13 residues long. CDR1 and CDR2 from the germline V gene are SQVTM and ANQGSEA. V shed 6 bases and J 8 bases; nucleotides not matched to a gene: 7. The CDR3 sequence: CSVRQGEDSPLHF. The CDR3 DNA follows: TGCAGCGTCCGACAGGGAGAGGATTCACCCCTCCACTTT. The full variable domain, with the rest looked up from reference TRBV29-1 and TRBJ1-6, is SAVISQKPSRDICQRGTSLTIQCQVDSQVTMMFWYRQQPGQSLTLIATANQGSEATYESGFVIDKFPISRPNLTFSTLTVSNMSPEDSSIYLCSVRQGEDSPLHFGNGTRLTVT.

This clone came up a few times. The gene calls are TRBV7-9 and TRBJ1-5; D remains unclear. The CDR3 spans 14 residues. The germline CDR1 and CDR2 sequences are SEHNR and FQNEAQ (reference sequence). V was shortened by 1 base and J by 7 bases, with 11 bases between the two germline ends. The CDR3, as DNA: TGTGCCAGCAGCTTAGGGGTCCAACAACAGCCCCAGCATTTT. It translates to CASSLGVQQQPQHF.

V is TRBV7-8 and J is TRBJ1-4, with D maybe TRBD1 (5 bases). The CDR3 length is 17 residues. V shed 1 base and J shed 8 bases, with 20 bases lying between them. Germline V gene sequence: CDR1 SGHVS, CDR2 FQNEAQ. CDR3 sequence: CASSLDSRRYRREKLFF. The CDR3 DNA is TGTGCCAGCAGCTTAGATTCTCGAAGGTACAGGAGGGAAAAACTGTTTTTT.

The rearrangement joins TRBV5-5 to TRBJ1-5; 10 bases are a match to TRBD1. The CDR3 runs to 16 residues. Germline V gives CDR1 SGHKS, CDR2 YYEKEE (reference sequence). With V trimmed by 0 bases and J by 4 bases, 4 bases remained unmatched. The CDR3 nucleotides are TGTGCCAGCAGCTTGGTCTGGACAGGGGGGAATCAGCCCCAGCATTTT. This codes for CASSLVWTGGNQPQHF.

The chain uses TRBV9 and TRBJ2-3; 9 bases are a match to TRBD2. J was trimmed by 3 bases and V by 4 bases; bases with no gene match: 12. Germline CDR1 reads SGDLS; CDR2 reads YYNGEE. This CDR3 has 17 residues. Here the CDR3 reads CASSPNPSSGETDTQYF. The CDR3 DNA reads as TGTGCCAGCAGCCCCAACCCTTCTAGCGGGGAGACAGATACGCAGTATTTT. Using reference TRBV9 and TRBJ2-3 for the parts outside the CDR3, the full variable domain is DSGVTQTPKHLITATGQRVTLRCSPRSGDLSVYWYQQSLDQGLQFLIQYYNGEERAKGNILERFSAQQFPDLHSELNLSSLELGDSALYFCASSPNPSSGETDTQYFGPGTRLTVL.

The chain couples TRBV29-1 to TRBJ2-5; D gene ambiguous. CDR1 and CDR2 (germline): SQVTM, ANQGSEA. This CDR3 contains 12 residues. The V gene lost 7 bases and the J gene lost 2 bases, with 11 bases spanning the gap. As DNA, the CDR3 is TGCAGCGCGGGTGACTTTCAAGAGACCCAGTACTTC. Its translation is CSAGDFQETQYF.

This clone was detected once. This chain uses TRBV10-3 with TRBJ2-1; D unresolved. The CDR3 is 14 amino acids. Germline lookup yields CDR1 ENHRY and CDR2 SYGVKD. V gave up 3 bases and J gave up 3 bases, with 9 bases separating them. CDR3 DNA: TGTGCCATCAGTGATGAGGTCGGCTACAATGAGCAGTTCTTC. Its translation is CAISDEVGYNEQFF.

The gene calls are TRBV7-9 and TRBJ2-1, with TRBD1 matching over 10 bases. V trimming: 4 bases; J trimming: 6 bases; junction bases outside the gene matches: 6. The length of the CDR3 is 15 residues. Germline assignment: CDR1 SEHNR and CDR2 FQNEAQ (reference sequence). The CDR3 spells CASSYGGTGANEQFF. The CDR3, as DNA: TGTGCCAGCAGCTATGGAGGGACAGGGGCCAATGAGCAGTTCTTC.

V is TRBV18 and J is TRBJ2-3; no firm D call. V gave up 2 bases and J gave up 0 bases, with 6 bases separating them. The CDR3 consists of 14 residues. Per the germline V gene, CDR1 is KGHSH and CDR2 is LQKENI. The CDR3 reads CASSPAESTDTQYF. In DNA form, the CDR3 reads TGTGCCAGCTCACCAGCGGAGAGCACAGATACGCAGTATTTT.

Details on this clone: One end of the junction varies from germline; a read error may be responsible. The chain employs TRBV7-7 and TRBJ2-3; tentatively, D is TRBD2 (7 bases). CDR3 size: 14 residues. Germline assignment: CDR1 SSHAT and CDR2 FNYEAQ (reference sequence). CDR3 sequence reads: CASSARGAGDTQYF. In nucleotides, the CDR3 is TGTGCTAGCAGCGCCCGGGGGGCAGGAGATACGCAGTATTTT.

The chain links TRBV28 to TRBJ1-1, with D tentatively TRBD1 (5 bases). The CDR3 contains 15 residues. CDR1 MDHEN and CDR2 SYDVKM come from the germline V gene. The ends were cut back, 4 bases at V and 1 base at J, with 13 bases in the middle. The chain's CDR3 is CASSSREGRNTEAFF. CDR3 nucleotide sequence: TGTGCCAGCAGTTCCAGGGAAGGAAGGAACACTGAAGCTTTCTTT.

This chain joins TRBV2 and TRBJ2-3, with 9 positions matching TRBD2. Germline V gene data show CDR1 as SNHLY and CDR2 as FYNNEI. J gave up 7 bases and V 6 bases, and 8 bases lay outside the gene matches. The CDR3 runs 14 residues. The CDR3 loop is CASRQTSGGYTQYF. DNA of the CDR3: TGTGCCAGCAGGCAGACTAGCGGCGGCTATACGCAGTATTTT.

This rearrangement joins TRBV29-1 to TRBJ2-2; tentatively, D is TRBD1 (5 bases). Germline V lookup: CDR1 SQVTM, CDR2 ANQGSEA. The CDR3 is 12 amino acids. V lost 5 bases to trimming and J lost 6 bases, with 10 bases between them. This CDR3 reads CSVSPTAGELFF. CDR3 in DNA: TGCAGCGTTTCCCCGACAGCCGGGGAGCTGTTTTTT.

The chain recombines TRBV7-6 with TRBJ1-5; D is possibly TRBD1 (5 bases). Trimming stripped 0 bases from V and 0 bases from J, with 15 bases between. The CDR3 consists of 18 residues. The germline V gene encodes CDR1 SGHVS and CDR2 FNYEAQ. The CDR3 DNA reads as TGTGCCAGCAGCTTAGCGTCCGGGGCAGGCTATAGCAATCAGCCCCAGCATTTT. Translating gives CASSLASGAGYSNQPQHF.

The CDR3 loop is CASSYRMEVDGYTF. In DNA, the CDR3 is TGTGCCAGCAGTTACAGGATGGAAGTCGATGGCTACACCTTC. The J gene is TRBJ1-2, the V gene TRBV6-2 or TRBV6-3, with unresolved D. The CDR3 is made up of 14 amino acids. The V end lost 2 bases, the J end lost 6 bases, and 13 bases lay between the germline ends. Germline loops: CDR1 MNHEY, CDR2 SVGEGT.

The chain has TRBV11-1 and TRBJ2-2, with no clear D. Per the germline V gene, CDR1 is SGHAT and CDR2 is FQDESV (reference sequence). This CDR3 is built from 16 residues. Trimming left V 5 bases short and J 0 bases short, with 13 bases between. The CDR3 spells CASSIAGFANTGELFF. The DNA of the CDR3 is TGTGCCAGCAGCATCGCTGGGTTCGCGAACACCGGGGAGCTGTTTTTT.

The V gene is TRBV19, the J gene TRBJ2-3; 9 nucleotides match TRBD1. This CDR3 is 15 amino acids long. The J segment lost 2 bases and the V segment lost 6 bases, leaving 6 bases of the junction unmatched. CDR1 and CDR2 (germline): LNHDA, SQIVND (reference sequence). The CDR3 region is CASRTGGSYTDTQYF. CDR3 bases: TGTGCCAGTAGGACAGGGGGTTCCTACACAGATACGCAGTATTTT.

Points on this clone: The junction shows a germline mismatch at one end, possibly a read error. The chain carries TRBV11-2 and TRBJ2-7, with D maybe TRBD2 (6 bases). CDR1 and CDR2 (germline): SGHAT, FQNNGV. CDR3 length: 12 residues. The CDR3 reads CASSLRGGPIYF. CDR3 DNA: TGTGCCAGCAGCTTACGTGGAGGGCCAATTTATTTC.

V usage is TRBV6-4 and J usage is TRBJ1-4; TRBD1 matches 7 bases. V trimming: 11 bases; J trimming: 7 bases; junction bases outside the gene matches: 22. This CDR3 has 17 amino acids. Per the germline V gene, CDR1 is MRHNA and CDR2 is SNTAGT. The DNA for the CDR3 is TGTGCCCGAGCCCTTTTCGCGTCTGATGCAGGGGGTGAAAAACTGTTTTTT. Its translation: CARALFASDAGGEKLFF.

A single count supports this clone. The chain couples TRBV30 to TRBJ1-5; unclear D gene. Trimming removed 2 bases from V and 2 bases from J, with 10 bases in between. CDR1 and CDR2 from the germline V gene are GTSNPN and SVGIG (reference sequence). The CDR3 length is 14 residues. This CDR3 reads CAWSLARGNQPQHF. CDR3 DNA: TGTGCCTGGAGTTTAGCCCGGGGCAATCAGCCCCAGCATTTT. Based on the CDR3 plus reference TRBV30 and TRBJ1-5, the full variable domain is SQTIHQWPATLVQPVGSPLSLECTVEGTSNPNLYWYRQAAGRGLQLLFYSVGIGQISSEVPQNLSASRPQDRQFILSSKKLLLSDSGFYLCAWSLARGNQPQHFGDGTRLSIL.